The 2 T cell receptor beta chains reported below all come from one sample, sequenced in a study of T cell responses to AZD1222 COVID-19 vaccine. Generated by immunoSEQ multiplex PCR, the TCRdb table keeps only in-frame clones and is missing some. The sample shows some 110,000 clones, roughly 93% of them seen only once. Sequenced here: peripheral blood, sampled on day 0 of AZD1222 vaccination. The receptors were sampled from an adult in good health.

This clone appeared a few times. The chain has TRBV7-9 and TRBJ1-3; D unclear. CDR3 length: 15 amino acids. Trimming stripped 1 base from V and 4 bases from J, with 11 bases between. Germline loops: CDR1 SEHNR, CDR2 FQNEAQ (reference sequence). The CDR3 sequence: CASSLGASRGNTIYF. CDR3 in DNA: TGTGCCAGCAGCTTAGGGGCAAGCCGCGGAAACACCATATATTTT.

The chain uses TRBV5-1 and TRBJ2-1, with 8 positions matching TRBD2. CDR3 length: 16 residues. V gave up 3 bases and J gave up 2 bases; unmatched junction bases: 7. Germline CDR1 is SGHRS and CDR2 is YFSETQ. CDR3 sequence (DNA): TGCGCCAGCAGCTCACCCCCAGCGGGGGCCTACAATGAGCAGTTCTTC. Amino acid sequence: CASSSPPAGAYNEQFF.